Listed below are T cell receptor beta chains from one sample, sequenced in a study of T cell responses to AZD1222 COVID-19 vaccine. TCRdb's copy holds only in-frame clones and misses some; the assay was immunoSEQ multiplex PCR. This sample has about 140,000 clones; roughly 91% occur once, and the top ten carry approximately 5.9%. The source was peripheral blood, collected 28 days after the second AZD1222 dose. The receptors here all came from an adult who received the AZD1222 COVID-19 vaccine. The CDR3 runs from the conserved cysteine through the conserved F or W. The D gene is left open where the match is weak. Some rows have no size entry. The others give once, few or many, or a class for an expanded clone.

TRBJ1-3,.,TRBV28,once,TGTGCCAGCACCCGGGCCTGGGGAGTGACTGGAAACACCATATATTTT,CASTRAWGVTGNTIYF
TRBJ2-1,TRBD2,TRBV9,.,TGTGCCAGCAGCGTCTCTAGCGGGGGTCAGGACTACAATGAGCAGTTCTTC,CASSVSSGGQDYNEQFF
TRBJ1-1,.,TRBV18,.,TGTGCCAGCTCACAAGGAGGGAACACTGAAGCTTTCTTT,CASSQGGNTEAFF
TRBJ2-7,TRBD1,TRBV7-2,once,TGTGCCAGCAGCCGGACAGGGGCCAAGCCCTACGAGCAGTACTTC,CASSRTGAKPYEQYF
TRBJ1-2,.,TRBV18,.,TGTGCCAGCTCACCAATAACAGGGACAAACTATGGCTACACCTTC,CASSPITGTNYGYTF
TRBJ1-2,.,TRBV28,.,TGTGCCAGCAGCACCATTGGGGACGGTAACTATGGCTACACCTTC,CASSTIGDGNYGYTF
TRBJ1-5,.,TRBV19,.,TGTGCCAGTAGTACACAGGGAGGCCAGCCCCAGCATTTT,CASSTQGGQPQHF
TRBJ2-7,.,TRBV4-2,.,TGTGCCAGCAGCCAAGATCGAAACGAGCAGTACTTC,CASSQDRNEQYF
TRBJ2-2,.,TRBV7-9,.,TGTGCCAGCAGGGGGACGGACCGGAACACCGGGGAGCTGTTTTTT,CASRGTDRNTGELFF
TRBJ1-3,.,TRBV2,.,TGTGCCAGCAGTTCAGGGAACTCTGGAAACACCATATATTTT,CASSSGNSGNTIYF
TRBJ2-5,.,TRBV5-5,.,TGTGCCAGCAGCTTGGGGGGACGGCCACATCAAGAGACCCAGTACTTC,CASSLGGRPHQETQYF
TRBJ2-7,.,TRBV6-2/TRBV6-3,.,TGTGCCAGCAGTTACTCTGGACAGTACGAGCAGTACTTC,CASSYSGQYEQYF
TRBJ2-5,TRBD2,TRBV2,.,TGTGCCAGCAGTGGGGGACTAGCGTTTGTATACCAAGAGACCCAGTACTTC,CASSGGLAFVYQETQYF
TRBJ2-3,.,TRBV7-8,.,TGTGCCAGCAGCTATTCCAGACTACAGACTAGCACAGATACGCAGTATTTT,CASSYSRLQTSTDTQYF
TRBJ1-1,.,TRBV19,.,TGTGCCAGTAGTATCGGTCATCGGATACAGAACACTGAAGCTTTCTTT,CASSIGHRIQNTEAFF